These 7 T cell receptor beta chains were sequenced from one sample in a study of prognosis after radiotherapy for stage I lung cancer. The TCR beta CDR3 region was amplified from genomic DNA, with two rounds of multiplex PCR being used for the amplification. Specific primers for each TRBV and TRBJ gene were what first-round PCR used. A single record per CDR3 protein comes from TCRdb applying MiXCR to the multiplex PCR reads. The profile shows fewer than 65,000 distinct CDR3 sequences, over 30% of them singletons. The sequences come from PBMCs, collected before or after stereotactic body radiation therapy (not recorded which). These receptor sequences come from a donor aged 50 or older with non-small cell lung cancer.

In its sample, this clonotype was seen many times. CDR3 coding DNA: TGCAGTGCTAAAACTAGCGGGAGGGGTAATGAGCAGTTCTTC. Protein: CSAKTSGRGNEQFF. The chain is built from TRBV20-1 and TRBJ2-1; 13 bases line up with TRBD2. V shed 4 bases and J 7 bases; nucleotides not matched to a gene: 4. The CDR3 is 14 residues long. Germline V gene sequence: CDR1 DFQATT, CDR2 SNEGSKA (reference sequence).

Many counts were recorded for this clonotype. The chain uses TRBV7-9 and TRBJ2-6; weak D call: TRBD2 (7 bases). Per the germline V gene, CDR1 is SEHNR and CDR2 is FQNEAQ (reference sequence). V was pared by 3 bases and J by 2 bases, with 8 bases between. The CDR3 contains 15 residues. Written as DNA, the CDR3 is TGTGCCAGCAGCTTGGGGGGGCCTGGGGCCAACGTCCTGACTTTC. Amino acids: CASSLGGPGANVLTF. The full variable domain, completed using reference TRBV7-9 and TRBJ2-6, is DTGVSQNPRHKITKRGQNVTFRCDPISEHNRLYWYRQTLGQGPEFLTYFQNEAQLEKSRLLSDRFSAERPKGSFSTLEIQRTEQGDSAMYLCASSLGGPGANVLTFGAGSRLTVL.

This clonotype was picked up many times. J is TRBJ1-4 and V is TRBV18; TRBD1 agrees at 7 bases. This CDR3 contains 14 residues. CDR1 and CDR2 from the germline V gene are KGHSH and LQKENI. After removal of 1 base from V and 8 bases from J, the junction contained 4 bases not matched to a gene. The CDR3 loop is CASSPQGAGEKLFF. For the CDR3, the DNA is TGTGCCAGCTCACCACAGGGGGCTGGGGAAAAACTGTTTTTT. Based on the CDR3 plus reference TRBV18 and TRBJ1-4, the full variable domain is NAGVMQNPRHLVRRRGQEARLRCSPMKGHSHVYWYRQLPEEGLKFMVYLQKENIIDESGMPKERFSAEFPKEGPSILRIQQVVRGDSAAYFCASSPQGAGEKLFFGSGTQLSVL.

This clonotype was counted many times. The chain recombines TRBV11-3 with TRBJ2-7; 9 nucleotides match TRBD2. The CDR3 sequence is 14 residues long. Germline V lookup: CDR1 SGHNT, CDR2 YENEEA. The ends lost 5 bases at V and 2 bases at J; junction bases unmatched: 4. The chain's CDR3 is CASSLAGLPYEQYF. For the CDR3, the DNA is TGTGCCAGCAGCCTAGCGGGACTACCCTACGAGCAGTACTTC.

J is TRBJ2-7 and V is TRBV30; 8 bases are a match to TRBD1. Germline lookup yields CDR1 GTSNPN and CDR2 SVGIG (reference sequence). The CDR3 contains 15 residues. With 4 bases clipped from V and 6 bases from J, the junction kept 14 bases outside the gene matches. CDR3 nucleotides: TGTGCCTGGATTATCCATCCGGGACAGGAGCGCGAGCAGTACTTC. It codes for CAWIIHPGQEREQYF.

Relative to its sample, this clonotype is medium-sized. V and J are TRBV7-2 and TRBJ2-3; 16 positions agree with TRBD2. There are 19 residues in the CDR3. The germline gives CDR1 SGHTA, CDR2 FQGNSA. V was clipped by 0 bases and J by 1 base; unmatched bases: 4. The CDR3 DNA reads TGTGCCAGCAGCTTAGCGGGACTAGCGGGGGGGCGTCGCACAGATACGCAGTATTTT. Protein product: CASSLAGLAGGRRTDTQYF.

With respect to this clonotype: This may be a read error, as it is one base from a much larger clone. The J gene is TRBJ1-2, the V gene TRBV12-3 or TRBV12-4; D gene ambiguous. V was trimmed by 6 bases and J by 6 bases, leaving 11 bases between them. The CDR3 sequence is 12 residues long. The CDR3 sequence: CASRGRVHGYTF. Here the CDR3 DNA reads TGTGCCAGCAGAGGCCGGGTCCATGGCTACACCTTC.